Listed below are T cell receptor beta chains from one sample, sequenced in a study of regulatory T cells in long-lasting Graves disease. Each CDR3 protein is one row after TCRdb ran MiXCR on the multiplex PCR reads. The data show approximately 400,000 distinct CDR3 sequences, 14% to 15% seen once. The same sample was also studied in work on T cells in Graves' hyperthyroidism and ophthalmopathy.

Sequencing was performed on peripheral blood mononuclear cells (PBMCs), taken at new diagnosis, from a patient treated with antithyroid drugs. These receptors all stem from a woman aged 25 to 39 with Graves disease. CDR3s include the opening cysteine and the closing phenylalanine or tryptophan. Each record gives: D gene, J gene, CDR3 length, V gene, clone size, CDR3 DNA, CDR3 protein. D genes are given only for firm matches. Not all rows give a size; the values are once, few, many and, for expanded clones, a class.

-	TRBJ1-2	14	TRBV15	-	TGTGCCACCAGCAGAGGGGGAATAGACTATGGCTACACCTTC	CATSRGGIDYGYTF
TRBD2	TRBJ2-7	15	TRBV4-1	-	TGCGCCAGCAGCCAAGTTGGGGCGGGAGGTCCTGAGCAGTACTTC	CASSQVGAGGPEQYF
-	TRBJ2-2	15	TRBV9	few	TGTGCCAGCAGCGTCGGGGACCGAGACACCGGGGAGCTGTTTTTT	CASSVGDRDTGELFF
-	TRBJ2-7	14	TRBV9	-	TGTGCCAGCAGCTACCTCAGGCAGGCCGGCGAGCAGTACTTC	CASSYLRQAGEQYF
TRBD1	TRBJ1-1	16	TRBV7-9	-	TGTGCCAGCAGCTTAAGGACAGGGAGTCGGAACACTGAAGCTTTCTTT	CASSLRTGSRNTEAFF
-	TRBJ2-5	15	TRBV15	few	TGTGCCACCAGCAGAGGCGGGAAGTACCAAGAGACCCAGTACTTC	CATSRGGKYQETQYF
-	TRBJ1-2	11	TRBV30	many	TGTGCCTGTCAGCAGCTCTATGGCTACACCTTC	CACQQLYGYTF
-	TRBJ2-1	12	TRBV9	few	TGTGCCAGCAGCGTAGAATTCAATGAGCAGTTCTTC	CASSVEFNEQFF
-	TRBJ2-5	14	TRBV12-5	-	TGTGCTAGTGGCAGCGGACTGATTCAAGAGACCCAGTACTTC	CASGSGLIQETQYF
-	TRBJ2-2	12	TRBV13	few	TGTGCCAGCAGCTTAACCGACGGGGAGCTGTTTTTT	CASSLTDGELFF
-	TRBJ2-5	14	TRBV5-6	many	TGTGCCAGCAGCCTGCCCTCAGGACAAGAGACCCAGTACTTC	CASSLPSGQETQYF
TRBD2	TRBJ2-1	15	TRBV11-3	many	TGTGCCAGCAGCCTCCGGGAGGACTCCTACAATGAGCAGTTCTTC	CASSLREDSYNEQFF
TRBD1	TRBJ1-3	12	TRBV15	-	TGTGCCACCAGCAGAGACCAGGGGGCCATATATTTT	CATSRDQGAIYF
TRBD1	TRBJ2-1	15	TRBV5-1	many	TGCGCCAGCAGCTTGCAAACAGGGGGCTTCGATGAGCAGTTCTTC	CASSLQTGGFDEQFF
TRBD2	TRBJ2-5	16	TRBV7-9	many	TGTGCCAGCAGCTTAGCAGGGACTAGCGGCGGAGAGACCCAGTACTTC	CASSLAGTSGGETQYF
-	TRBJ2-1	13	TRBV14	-	TGTGCCAGCAGCCAAGTTGGATTCAGAGAGCAGTTCTTC	CASSQVGFREQFF